Sequencing of this T cell receptor (beta chain) was carried out in a study of T cell changes during pregnancy in multiple sclerosis. This CDR3 has 13 residues. The germline gives CDR1 SNHLY, CDR2 FYNNEI. Trimming left V 9 bases short and J 6 bases short, with 15 bases between. TCRdb's table, derived via immunoSEQ multiplex PCR, lists solely in-frame clones and lacks some. This table holds fewer than 40,000 clones, roughly 89% found once. The clonotype originates from a female donor with multiple sclerosis, enrolled in a pregnancy study. This chain joins TRBV2 and TRBJ2-1; D might be TRBD2 (7 bases). Here the sequenced sample was CD8+ T cells from peripheral blood mononuclear cells, taken in the second trimester of pregnancy. The chain's CDR3 is CASWGLAVNEQFF. In nucleotides, the CDR3 is TGTGCCAGTTGGGGGCTAGCGGTCAATGAGCAGTTCTTC.